This T cell receptor beta chain appears in the sequencing data of a study of T cell changes during pregnancy in multiple sclerosis. Clones were sequenced by immunoSEQ multiplex PCR, and TCRdb holds only the in-frame ones, with some missing. The table lists 50,000 or so clones, about 92% of them singletons. Germline V gives CDR1 SGHRS, CDR2 YFSETQ. V was shortened by 0 bases and J by 1 base, with 7 bases between the two germline ends. CDR3 length equals 14 residues. This TCR derives from a female donor with multiple sclerosis, enrolled in a pregnancy study. V gene TRBV5-1 combines with J gene TRBJ1-1; D gene unclear. Material: CD4+ T cells from peripheral blood mononuclear cells, obtained in the third trimester of pregnancy. CDR3 in DNA: TGCGCCAGCAGCTTGGAAGCCCGGAACACTGAAGCTTTCTTT. Protein sequence: CASSLEARNTEAFF.